This record covers a single T cell receptor beta chain. These data come from a study of blood T cell repertoires in COVID-19. Sequencing used immunoSEQ multiplex PCR; TCRdb keeps in-frame clones, though not all of them. The sample includes tens of thousands of clones, around 81% of them seen just once. This sequence originates from a human donor in a cohort sampled during active COVID-19. Sequenced input: peripheral blood.

The DNA for the CDR3 is TGTGCCATCTCCGGGACAGGGGACGGTGAGCAGTTCTTC. This translates into CAISGTGDGEQFF. The rearrangement uses TRBV10-3 and TRBJ2-1; 10 bases align to TRBD1. V lost 8 bases to trimming and J lost 9 bases; unmatched junction nucleotides: 7. The CDR3 totals 13 residues. The germline CDR1 and CDR2 sequences are ENHRY and SYGVKD.